This T cell receptor (beta chain) derives from a study of vaccination effects on CD4 cells after COVID-19 (dated by TCRdb to between 2021 and 2024). Concerning the study at large: Across the study, the median time from the second dose to post-vaccine sampling was 72 days (range 14 to 241). In both COVID-19 convalescent patients and infection-naive vaccine recipients, the study compared SARS-CoV-2 spike-specific CD4+ TCR repertoires from before mRNA vaccination with those from after it. A total of over nine COVID-19 convalescent patients and a handful of SARS-CoV-2-naive healthy vaccine recipients were included in the full study. Cultures from other donors in the study were sequenced using the Oncomine TCR Beta short-read assay on an Illumina iSeq 100. Beyond this particular receptor, the publication reports: Clones induced by infection and clones induced by vaccination both contracted markedly at late timepoints after vaccination, which fits with T cell responses waning over time. In healthy vaccine recipients, vaccine-induced clones were almost all SARS-CoV-2 mono-reactive, with only 1 of 255 being cross-reactive with common cold coronaviruses. The study was limited by a small number of convalescent patients, and early post-infection timepoints were lacking.

In the ViraFEST assay, PBMC were stimulated with viral peptide pools, and antigen-specific CD4+ T cell clonotypes were then identified by expansion using TCR sequencing. After less than 13 days of culture, CD4+ T cells were isolated with the EasySep CD4+ T cell isolation kit. Two doses of either the BNT162b2 or the mRNA-1273 mRNA SARS-CoV-2 vaccine were administered to participants. Negative nucleocapsid antibody results before and after vaccination confirmed that the healthy vaccine recipients had no prior SARS-CoV-2 infection. About 2.1 million PBMC per well were cultured with 10 ug/ml peptides in IMDM containing roughly 5% human AB serum, approximately 10 IU/ml IL-2 and gentamicin. Half of the culture medium was replaced with fresh IL-2-containing medium on days 3 and 7. Unless noted otherwise, every peptide stimulation condition was grown in triplicate wells. Using Ficoll-Paque Plus gradient centrifugation, PBMC were separated from whole blood and then either used fresh or cryopreserved at -140C. The spike proteins of SARS-CoV-2 and of the common cold coronaviruses HCoV-NL63, HCoV-OC43 and HCoV-229E were spanned by overlapping peptide pools. The QIAamp micro DNA kit was used to extract genomic DNA from the cultured CD4+ T cells.

For this clone: This receptor's antigen is unknown. Nothing much larger sits one base from this clone, and base qualities are not available.

To prepare the library, the immunoSEQ multiplex PCR assay was applied. TCR beta CDR3 sequencing was performed on DNA from the cultured, isolated CD4+ T cells. The study's processing was this. Non-productive TCR sequences were discarded, and reads were trimmed to the CDR3 region, with only CDR3s of 7 or more amino acids retained. The MANAFEST web app was used to pick out antigen-specific clonotypes by comparing their expansion in peptide wells with that in reference cultures. To count as positive, a clone had to show expansion at FDR<0.05 compared with the reference and with all other wells, an odds ratio above 5, and a frequency above 0.1% in two replicate wells. Clonotypes significantly expanded in SARS-CoV-2 spike wells and in at least one common cold coronavirus spike condition were defined as cross-reactive. CDR3 similarity was assessed by Levenshtein distance using the stringdist R package, and unrooted trees were constructed with ape in R 3.6.1. The clones in this table, taken by TCRdb from immuneACCESS, are in-frame only. Not every clone is retained; where verified, under half of the shortfall comes from an unresolved V gene, and the cause of the rest is unknown. That table furnishes V, J and clone size, whereas the DNA furnished D and trimming. The sample data list around 32,000 clones, and roughly 63% of these were observed just once. The top ten hold nearly 9% of the sample.

The sequenced sample was CD4+ T cells from PBMCs cultured with SARS-CoV-2 spike peptides, obtained after COVID-19 vaccination. The cell subset or site label here, explained by the study, means: SARS-CoV-2 spike overlapping peptide pool stimulation. The sequence was collected from a human donor who received a COVID-19 vaccine.

The nucleotide sequence is given as TGTGCCAGCAGCCCTCGAGGCGGGGGAACTGGCTACACCTTC. Its amino acids are CASSPRGGGTGYTF. Recombination linked TRBV25-1 to TRBJ1-2; perhaps TRBD1 is the D gene, with 5 bases matching. The germline V gene supplies CDR1 MGHDK and CDR2 SYGVNS. V is shortened by 6 bases, J by 7 bases, and the region joining them spans 18 bases. Its CDR3 holds 14 amino acids, cysteine through phenylalanine. The kept DNA is CDR3 alone, 42 bases in frame from the first base.